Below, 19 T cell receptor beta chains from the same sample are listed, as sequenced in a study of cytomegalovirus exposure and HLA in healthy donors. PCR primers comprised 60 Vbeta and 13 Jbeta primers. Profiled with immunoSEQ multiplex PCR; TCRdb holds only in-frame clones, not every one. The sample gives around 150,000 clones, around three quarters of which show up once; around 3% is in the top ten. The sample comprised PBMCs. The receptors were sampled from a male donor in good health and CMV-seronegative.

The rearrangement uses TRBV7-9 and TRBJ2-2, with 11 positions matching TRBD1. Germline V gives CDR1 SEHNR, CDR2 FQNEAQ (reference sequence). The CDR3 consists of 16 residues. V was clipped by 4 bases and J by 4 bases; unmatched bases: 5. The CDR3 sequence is CASSSRTGGGTGELFF. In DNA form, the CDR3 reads TGTGCCAGCAGCTCCAGGACAGGGGGCGGCACCGGGGAGCTGTTTTTT.

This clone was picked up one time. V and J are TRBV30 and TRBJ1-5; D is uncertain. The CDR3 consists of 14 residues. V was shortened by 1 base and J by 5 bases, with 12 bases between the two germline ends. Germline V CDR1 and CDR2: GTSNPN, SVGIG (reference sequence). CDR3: CAWSAQNSHQPQHF. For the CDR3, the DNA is TGTGCCTGGAGTGCCCAGAATTCCCATCAGCCCCAGCATTTT.

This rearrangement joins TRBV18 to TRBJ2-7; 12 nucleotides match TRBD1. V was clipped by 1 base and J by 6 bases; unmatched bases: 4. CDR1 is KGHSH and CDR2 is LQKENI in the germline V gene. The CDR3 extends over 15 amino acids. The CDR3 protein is CASSPQGQGAGEQYF. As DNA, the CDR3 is TGTGCCAGCTCACCACAGGGACAGGGGGCTGGCGAGCAGTACTTC. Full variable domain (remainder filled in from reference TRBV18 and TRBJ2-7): NAGVMQNPRHLVRRRGQEARLRCSPMKGHSHVYWYRQLPEEGLKFMVYLQKENIIDESGMPKERFSAEFPKEGPSILRIQQVVRGDSAAYFCASSPQGQGAGEQYFGPGTRLTVT.

The CDR3, as DNA: TGTGCCAGCTCACCAGGACAGGGGGCCAATCGAGAGACCCAGTACTTC. It encodes CASSPGQGANRETQYF. This chain connects TRBV18 to TRBJ2-5, with TRBD1 matching over 11 bases. V was pared by 2 bases and J by 4 bases, with 6 bases of the junction left unmatched. Germline-derived CDR1 and CDR2 are KGHSH and LQKENI. CDR3 size: 16 residues.

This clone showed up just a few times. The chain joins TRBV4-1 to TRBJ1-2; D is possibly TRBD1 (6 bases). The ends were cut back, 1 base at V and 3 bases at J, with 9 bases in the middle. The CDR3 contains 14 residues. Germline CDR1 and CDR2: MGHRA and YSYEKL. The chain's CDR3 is CASSQGRTDYGYTF. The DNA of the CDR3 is TGCGCCAGCAGCCAAGGGAGGACAGACTATGGCTACACCTTC.

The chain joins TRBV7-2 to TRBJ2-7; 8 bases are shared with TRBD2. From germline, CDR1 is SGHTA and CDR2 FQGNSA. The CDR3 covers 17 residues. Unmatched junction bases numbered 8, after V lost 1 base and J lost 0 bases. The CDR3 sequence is CASSLVPAGGVSYEQYF. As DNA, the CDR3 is TGTGCCAGCAGCTTAGTACCGGCGGGAGGCGTCTCCTACGAGCAGTACTTC.

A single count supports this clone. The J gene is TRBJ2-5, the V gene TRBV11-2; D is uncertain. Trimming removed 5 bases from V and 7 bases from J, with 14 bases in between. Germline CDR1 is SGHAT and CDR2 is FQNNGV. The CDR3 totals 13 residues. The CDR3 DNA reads TGTGCCAGCAGCCCTCCGTATTCGTGGACCCAGTACTTC. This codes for CASSPPYSWTQYF.

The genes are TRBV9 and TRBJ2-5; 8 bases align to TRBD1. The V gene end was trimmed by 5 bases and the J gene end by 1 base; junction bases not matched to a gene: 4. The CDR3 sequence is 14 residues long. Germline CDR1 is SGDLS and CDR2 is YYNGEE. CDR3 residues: CASSPTGGQETQYF. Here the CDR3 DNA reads TGTGCCAGCAGTCCCACAGGGGGCCAAGAGACCCAGTACTTC.

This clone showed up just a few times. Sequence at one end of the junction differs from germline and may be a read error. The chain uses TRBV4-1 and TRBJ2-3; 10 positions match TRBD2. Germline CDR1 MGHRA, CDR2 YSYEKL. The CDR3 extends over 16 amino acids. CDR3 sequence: CASSQELAGGTDTQYF. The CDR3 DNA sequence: TGTGCCAGCAGCCAAGAGCTAGCGGGAGGCACAGATACGCAGTATTTT.

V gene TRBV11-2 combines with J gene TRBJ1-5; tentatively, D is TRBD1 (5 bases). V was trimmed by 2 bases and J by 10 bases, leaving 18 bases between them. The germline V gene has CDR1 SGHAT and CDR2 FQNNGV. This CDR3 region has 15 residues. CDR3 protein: CASSLTGSPQVPQHF. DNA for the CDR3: TGTGCCAGCAGCTTAACAGGATCCCCCCAGGTTCCCCAGCATTTT. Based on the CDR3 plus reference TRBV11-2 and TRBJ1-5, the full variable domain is EAGVAQSPRYKIIEKRQSVAFWCNPISGHATLYWYQQILGQGPKLLIQFQNNGVVDDSQLPKDRFSAERLKGVDSTLKIQPAKLEDSAVYLCASSLTGSPQVPQHFGDGTRLSIL.

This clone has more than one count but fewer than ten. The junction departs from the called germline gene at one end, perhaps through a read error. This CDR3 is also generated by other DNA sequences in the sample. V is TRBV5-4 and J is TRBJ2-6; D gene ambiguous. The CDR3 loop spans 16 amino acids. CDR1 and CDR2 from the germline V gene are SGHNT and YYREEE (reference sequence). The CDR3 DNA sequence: TGCGCCAGCAGCCAAGATGGCGGCACCGGGGCCAACGTCCTGACTTTC. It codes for CASSQDGGTGANVLTF.

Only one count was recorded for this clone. CDR3 region: CASASTDTQYF. CDR3 DNA sequence: TGTGCCAGCGCGAGCACAGATACGCAGTATTTT. The genes are TRBV9 and TRBJ2-3; no clear D. The V end was cut by 7 bases, the J end by 0 bases, with 3 bases between. CDR3 length: 11 residues. Germline V gene sequence: CDR1 SGDLS, CDR2 YYNGEE.

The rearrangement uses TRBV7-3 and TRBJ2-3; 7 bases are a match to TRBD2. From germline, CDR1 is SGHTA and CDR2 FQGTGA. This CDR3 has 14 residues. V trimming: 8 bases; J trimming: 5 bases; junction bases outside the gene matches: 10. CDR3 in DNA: TGTGCCAGCCGCCGGGGGAGGGTCATAGATACGCAGTATTTT. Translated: CASRRGRVIDTQYF.

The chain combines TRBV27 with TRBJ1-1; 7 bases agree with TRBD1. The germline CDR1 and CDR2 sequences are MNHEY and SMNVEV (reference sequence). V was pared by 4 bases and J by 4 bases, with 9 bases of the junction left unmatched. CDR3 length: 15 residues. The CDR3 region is CASSWAGGDSTEAFF. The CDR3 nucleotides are TGTGCCAGCAGTTGGGCAGGGGGTGATAGCACTGAAGCTTTCTTT.

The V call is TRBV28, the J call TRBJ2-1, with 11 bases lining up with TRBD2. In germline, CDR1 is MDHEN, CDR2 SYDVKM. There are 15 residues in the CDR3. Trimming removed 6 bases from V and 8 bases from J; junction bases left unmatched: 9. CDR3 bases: TGTGCCAGCAGATCTACTAGCGGGAGTGTCTATGAGCAGTTCTTC. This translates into CASRSTSGSVYEQFF. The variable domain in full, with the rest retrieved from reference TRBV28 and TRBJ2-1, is DVKVTQSSRYLVKRTGEKVFLECVQDMDHENMFWYRQDPGLGLRLIYFSYDVKMKEKGDIPEGYSVSREKKERFSLILESASTNQTSMYLCASRSTSGSVYEQFFGPGTRLTVL.

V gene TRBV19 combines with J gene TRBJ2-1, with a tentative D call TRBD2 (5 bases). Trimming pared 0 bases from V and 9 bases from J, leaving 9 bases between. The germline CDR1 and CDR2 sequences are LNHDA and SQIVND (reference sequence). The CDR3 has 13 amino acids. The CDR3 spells CASSIDGESEQFF. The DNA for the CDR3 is TGTGCCAGTAGTATAGATGGGGAGAGTGAGCAGTTCTTC.

The CDR3 reads CATSFDGHRTEAFF. CDR3 coding DNA: TGTGCCACCAGTTTTGACGGACACCGCACTGAAGCTTTCTTT. This chain uses TRBV15 with TRBJ1-1, with D possibly being TRBD1 (5 bases). Trimming removed 6 bases at V and 4 bases at J, with 15 bases between. Germline CDR1 is LNHNV and CDR2 is YYDKDF (reference sequence). There are 14 residues in the CDR3.

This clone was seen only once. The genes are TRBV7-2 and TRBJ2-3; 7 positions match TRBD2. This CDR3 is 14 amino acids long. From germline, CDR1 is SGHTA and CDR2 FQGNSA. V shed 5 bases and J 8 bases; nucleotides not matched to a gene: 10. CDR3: CASSLGGSKLTQYF. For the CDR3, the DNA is TGTGCCAGCAGCCTCGGGGGGAGTAAGCTTACGCAGTATTTT. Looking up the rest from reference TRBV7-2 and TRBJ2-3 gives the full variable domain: GAGVSQSPSNKVTEKGKDVELRCDPISGHTALYWYRQSLGQGLEFLIYFQGNSAPDKSGLPSDRFSAERTGGSVSTLTIQRTQQEDSAVYLCASSLGGSKLTQYFGPGTRLTVL.

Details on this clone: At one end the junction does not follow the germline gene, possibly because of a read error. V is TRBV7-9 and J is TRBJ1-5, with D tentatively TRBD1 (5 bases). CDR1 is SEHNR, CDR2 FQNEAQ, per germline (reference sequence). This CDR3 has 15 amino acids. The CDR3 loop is CAGSPGGGSNQPQHF. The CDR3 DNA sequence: TGTGCCGGCAGTCCCGGGGGGGGGAGCAATCAGCCCCAGCATTTT.